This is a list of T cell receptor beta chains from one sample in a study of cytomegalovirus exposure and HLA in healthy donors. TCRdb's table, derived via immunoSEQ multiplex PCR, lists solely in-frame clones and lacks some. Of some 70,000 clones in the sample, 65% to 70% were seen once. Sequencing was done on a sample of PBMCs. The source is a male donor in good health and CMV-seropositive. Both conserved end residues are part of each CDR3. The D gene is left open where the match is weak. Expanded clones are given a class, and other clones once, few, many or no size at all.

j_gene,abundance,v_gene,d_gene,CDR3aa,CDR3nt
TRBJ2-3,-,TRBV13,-,CASSQLEGASTDTQYF,TGTGCCAGCAGCCAATTGGAGGGGGCTAGCACAGATACGCAGTATTTT
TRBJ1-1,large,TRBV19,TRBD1,CASSPTGVRNTEAFF,TGTGCCAGTAGCCCGACAGGGGTTCGGAACACTGAAGCTTTCTTT
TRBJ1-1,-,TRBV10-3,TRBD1,CATGGQGALDTEAFF,TGTGCCACAGGGGGACAGGGGGCATTGGACACTGAAGCTTTCTTT
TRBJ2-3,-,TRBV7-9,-,CSSSAGGTDTQYF,TGTTCCAGCAGCGCCGGGGGCACAGATACGCAGTATTTT
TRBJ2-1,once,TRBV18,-,CASSPSLGDGPNEQFF,TGTGCCAGCTCACCTTCCTTAGGGGATGGTCCCAATGAGCAGTTCTTC
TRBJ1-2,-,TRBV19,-,CASRAGDFRSDGYTF,TGTGCCAGTAGGGCGGGGGACTTCCGGTCCGATGGCTACACCTTC
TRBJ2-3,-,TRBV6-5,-,CASSHEQITDTQYF,TGTGCCAGCAGCCACGAGCAAATTACAGATACGCAGTATTTT
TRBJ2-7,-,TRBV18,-,CASSDGGAYEQYF,TGTGCCAGCTCAGACGGGGGTGCCTACGAGCAGTACTTC
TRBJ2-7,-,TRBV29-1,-,CSVETGWDEQYF,TGCAGCGTTGAGACAGGTTGGGACGAGCAGTACTTC
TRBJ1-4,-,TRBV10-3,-,CAISESPGEWEKLFF,TGTGCCATCAGTGAGTCGCCGGGGGAGTGGGAAAAACTGTTTTTT
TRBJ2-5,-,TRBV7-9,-,CASSLGRGAGTYQETQYF,TGTGCCAGCAGCTTAGGAAGGGGCGCGGGAACTTACCAAGAGACCCAGTACTTC
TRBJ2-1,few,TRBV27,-,CASSLLAVSSYNEQFF,TGTGCCAGCAGTTTATTGGCGGTTAGCTCCTACAATGAGCAGTTCTTC
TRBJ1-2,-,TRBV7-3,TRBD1,CASSPTGAINYGYTF,TGTGCCAGCAGTCCGACAGGGGCAATAAACTATGGCTACACCTTC
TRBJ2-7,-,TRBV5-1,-,CASSGGTEFYEQYF,TGCGCCAGCAGCGGCGGGACAGAGTTCTACGAGCAGTACTTC
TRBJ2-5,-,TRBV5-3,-,CARRKRDQETQYF,TGTGCCAGAAGAAAGAGGGACCAAGAGACCCAGTACTTC
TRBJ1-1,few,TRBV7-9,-,CASSPKTDLNTEAFF,TGTGCCAGCAGCCCCAAGACTGATCTGAACACTGAAGCTTTCTTT
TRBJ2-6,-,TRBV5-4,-,CASSLRGANVLTF,TGTGCCAGCAGCTTGCGTGGGGCCAACGTCCTGACTTTC
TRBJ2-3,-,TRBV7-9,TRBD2,CATATGTSSRDTQYF,TGTGCCACCGCGACCGGGACTAGTAGCAGAGATACGCAGTATTTT
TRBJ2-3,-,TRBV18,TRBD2,CASSSGGTDTQYF,TGTGCCAGCTCTTCGGGGGGAACAGATACGCAGTATTTT
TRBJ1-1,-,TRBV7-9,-,CSSSLAQGLSTEAFF,TGTTCCAGCAGCTTAGCGCAGGGGCTATCGACTGAAGCTTTCTTT
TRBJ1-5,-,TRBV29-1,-,CSVSNRDYNQPQHF,TGCAGCGTTAGCAACAGAGATTACAATCAGCCCCAGCATTTT
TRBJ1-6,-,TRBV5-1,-,CASSLDTGNSPLHF,TGCGCCAGCAGCTTAGATACGGGGAATTCACCCCTCCACTTT
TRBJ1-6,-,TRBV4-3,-,CASSQERYGRGYNSPLHF,TGCGCCAGCAGCCAAGAGAGGTACGGCAGGGGATATAATTCACCCCTCCACTTT
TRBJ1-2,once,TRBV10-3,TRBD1,CAISDGDRGGYGYTF,TGTGCCATCAGTGACGGGGACAGGGGCGGGTATGGCTACACCTTC
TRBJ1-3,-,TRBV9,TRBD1,CASSDQGAGNTIYF,TGTGCCAGCAGCGACCAGGGGGCGGGAAACACCATATATTTT
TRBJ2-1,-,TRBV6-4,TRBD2,CASSEVAGANREQFF,TGTGCCAGCAGTGAAGTAGCGGGCGCAAATCGGGAGCAGTTCTTC
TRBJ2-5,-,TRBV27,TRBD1,CASRLTGGAGTQYF,TGTGCCAGCAGGCTGACAGGGGGCGCCGGGACCCAGTACTTC
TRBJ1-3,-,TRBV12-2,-,CARHSTADTIYF,TGTGCAAGGCATAGTACGGCGGACACCATATATTTT
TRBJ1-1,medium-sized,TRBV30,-,CAWSVSRDTEAFF,TGTGCCTGGAGTGTTTCCAGGGACACTGAAGCTTTCTTT
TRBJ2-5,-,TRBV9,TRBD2,CASSPHAGGTQYF,TGTGCCAGCAGCCCCCACGCGGGGGGGACCCAGTACTTC
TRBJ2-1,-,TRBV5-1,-,CASSLEGASNEQFF,TGCGCCAGCAGCTTGGAAGGGGCCAGTAATGAGCAGTTCTTC
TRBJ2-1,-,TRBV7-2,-,CASSLAGAGYEQFF,TGTGCCAGCAGCTTAGCAGGGGCCGGTTATGAGCAGTTCTTC
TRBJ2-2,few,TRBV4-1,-,CASSPLTGNTGELFF,TGCGCCAGCAGCCCGTTGACAGGGAACACCGGGGAGCTGTTTTTT
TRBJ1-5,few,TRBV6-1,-,CASSESRGAFYSNQPQHF,TGTGCCAGCAGTGAATCGCGGGGGGCCTTTTATAGCAATCAGCCCCAGCATTTT
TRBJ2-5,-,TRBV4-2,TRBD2,CASSQAGAGETQYF,TGTGCCAGCAGCCAAGCGGGAGCGGGGGAGACCCAGTACTTC
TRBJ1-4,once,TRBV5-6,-,CASSLTSINEKLFF,TGTGCCAGCAGCTTGACCAGTATTAATGAAAAACTGTTTTTT
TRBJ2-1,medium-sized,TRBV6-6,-,CASSYGGGARDNEQFF,TGTGCCAGCAGTTACGGCGGCGGGGCTCGGGACAATGAGCAGTTCTTC